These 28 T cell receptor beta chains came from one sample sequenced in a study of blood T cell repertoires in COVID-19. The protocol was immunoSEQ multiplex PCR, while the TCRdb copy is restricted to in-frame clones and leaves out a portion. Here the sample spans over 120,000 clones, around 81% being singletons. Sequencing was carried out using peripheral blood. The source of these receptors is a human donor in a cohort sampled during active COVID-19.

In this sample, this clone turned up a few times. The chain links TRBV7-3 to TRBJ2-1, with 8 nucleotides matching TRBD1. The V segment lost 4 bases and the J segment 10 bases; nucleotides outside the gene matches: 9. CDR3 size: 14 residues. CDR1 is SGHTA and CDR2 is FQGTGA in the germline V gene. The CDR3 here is CASSSLLGQGEQFF. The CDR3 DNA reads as TGTGCCAGCAGCTCCCTCCTAGGACAGGGCGAGCAGTTCTTC.

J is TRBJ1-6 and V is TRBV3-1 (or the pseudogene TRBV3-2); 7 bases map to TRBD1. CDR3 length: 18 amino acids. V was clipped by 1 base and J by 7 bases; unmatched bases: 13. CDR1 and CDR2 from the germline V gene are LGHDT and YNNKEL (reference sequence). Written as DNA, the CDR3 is TGTGCCAGCAGCCAAGGCCCTACCTGGACAGGACTAAATTCACCCCTCCACTTT. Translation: CASSQGPTWTGLNSPLHF.

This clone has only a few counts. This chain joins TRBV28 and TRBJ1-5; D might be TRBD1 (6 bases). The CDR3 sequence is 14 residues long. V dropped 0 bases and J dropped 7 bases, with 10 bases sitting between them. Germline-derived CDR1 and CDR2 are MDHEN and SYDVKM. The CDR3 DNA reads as TGTGCCAGCAGTTTATGGGGAGGGGGACAGCCCCAGCATTTT. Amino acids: CASSLWGGGQPQHF. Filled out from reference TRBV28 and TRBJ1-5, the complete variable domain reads DVKVTQSSRYLVKRTGEKVFLECVQDMDHENMFWYRQDPGLGLRLIYFSYDVKMKEKGDIPEGYSVSREKKERFSLILESASTNQTSMYLCASSLWGGGQPQHFGDGTRLSIL.

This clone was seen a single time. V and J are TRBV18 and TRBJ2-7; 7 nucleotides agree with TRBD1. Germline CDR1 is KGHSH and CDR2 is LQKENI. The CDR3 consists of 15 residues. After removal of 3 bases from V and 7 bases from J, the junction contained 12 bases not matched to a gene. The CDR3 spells CASSPSTTGVGEQYF. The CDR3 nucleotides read TGTGCCAGCTCACCGAGTACCACAGGGGTTGGTGAGCAGTACTTC.

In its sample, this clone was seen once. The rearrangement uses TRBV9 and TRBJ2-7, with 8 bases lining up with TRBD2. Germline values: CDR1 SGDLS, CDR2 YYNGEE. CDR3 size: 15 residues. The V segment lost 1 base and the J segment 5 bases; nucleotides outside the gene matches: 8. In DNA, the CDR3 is TGTGCCAGCAGCGTAAACCCTAGCGGGCAAAACGAGCAGTACTTC. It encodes CASSVNPSGQNEQYF.

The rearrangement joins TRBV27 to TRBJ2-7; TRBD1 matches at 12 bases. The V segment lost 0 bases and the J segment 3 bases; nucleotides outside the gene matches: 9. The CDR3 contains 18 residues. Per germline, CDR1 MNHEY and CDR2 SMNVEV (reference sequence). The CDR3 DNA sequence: TGTGCCAGCAGTTTATCGCTGACCGGGACAGGGGGCGGCTACGAGCAGTACTTC. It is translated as CASSLSLTGTGGGYEQYF.

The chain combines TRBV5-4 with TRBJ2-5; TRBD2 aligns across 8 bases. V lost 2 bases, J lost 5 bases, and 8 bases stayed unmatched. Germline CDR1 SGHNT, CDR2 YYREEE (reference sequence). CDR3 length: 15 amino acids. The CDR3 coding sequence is TGTGCCAGCAGCTTAACGGGGGGGATTAGGGAGACCCAGTACTTC. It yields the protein CASSLTGGIRETQYF.

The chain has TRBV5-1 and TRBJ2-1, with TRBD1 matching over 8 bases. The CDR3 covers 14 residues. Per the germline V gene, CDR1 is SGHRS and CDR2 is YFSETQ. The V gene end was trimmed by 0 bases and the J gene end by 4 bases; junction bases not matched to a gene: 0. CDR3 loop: CASSLGTGYNEQFF. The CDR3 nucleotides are TGCGCCAGCAGCTTGGGGACAGGGTACAATGAGCAGTTCTTC.

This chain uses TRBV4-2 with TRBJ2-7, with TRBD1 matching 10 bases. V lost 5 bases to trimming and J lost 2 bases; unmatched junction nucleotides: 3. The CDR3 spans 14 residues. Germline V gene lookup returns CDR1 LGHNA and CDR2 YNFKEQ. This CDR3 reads CASSTGQGPYEQYF. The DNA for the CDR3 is TGTGCCAGCAGCACGGGACAGGGGCCCTACGAGCAGTACTTC.

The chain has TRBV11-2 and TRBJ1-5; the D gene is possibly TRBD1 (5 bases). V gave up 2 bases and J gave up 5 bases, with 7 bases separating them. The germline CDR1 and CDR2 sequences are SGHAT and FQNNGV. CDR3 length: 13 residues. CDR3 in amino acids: CASSLTRDQPQHF. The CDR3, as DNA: TGTGCCAGCAGCTTAACCAGGGATCAGCCCCAGCATTTT. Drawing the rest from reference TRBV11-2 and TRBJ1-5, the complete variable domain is EAGVAQSPRYKIIEKRQSVAFWCNPISGHATLYWYQQILGQGPKLLIQFQNNGVVDDSQLPKDRFSAERLKGVDSTLKIQPAKLEDSAVYLCASSLTRDQPQHFGDGTRLSIL.

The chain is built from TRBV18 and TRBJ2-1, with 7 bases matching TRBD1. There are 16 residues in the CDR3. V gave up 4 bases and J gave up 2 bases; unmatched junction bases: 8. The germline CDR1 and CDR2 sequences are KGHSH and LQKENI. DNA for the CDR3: TGTGCCAGCTCACGACAGGGCGGCAAAACCTACAATGAGCAGTTCTTC. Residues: CASSRQGGKTYNEQFF.

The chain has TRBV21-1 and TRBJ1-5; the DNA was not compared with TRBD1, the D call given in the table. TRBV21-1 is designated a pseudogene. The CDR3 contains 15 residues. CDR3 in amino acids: CASSKGRQGNQPQHF. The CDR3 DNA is TGTGCCAGCAGCAAAGGGAGACAGGGAAATCAGCCCCAGCATTTT.

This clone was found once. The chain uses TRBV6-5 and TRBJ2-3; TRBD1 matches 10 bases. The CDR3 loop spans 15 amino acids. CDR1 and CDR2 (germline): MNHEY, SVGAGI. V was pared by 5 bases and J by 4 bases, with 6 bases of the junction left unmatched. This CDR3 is CASSKTGTGADTQYF. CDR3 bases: TGTGCCAGCAGTAAAACCGGGACAGGGGCAGATACGCAGTATTTT.

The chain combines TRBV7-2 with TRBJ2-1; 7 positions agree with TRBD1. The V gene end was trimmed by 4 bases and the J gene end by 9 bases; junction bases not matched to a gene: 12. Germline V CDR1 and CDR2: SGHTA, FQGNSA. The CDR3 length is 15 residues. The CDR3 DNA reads TGTGCCAGCAGCTCTAGAACAAGACAGGGATTTGAGCAGTTCTTC. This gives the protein CASSSRTRQGFEQFF. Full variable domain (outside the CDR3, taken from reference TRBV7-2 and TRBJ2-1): GAGVSQSPSNKVTEKGKDVELRCDPISGHTALYWYRQSLGQGLEFLIYFQGNSAPDKSGLPSDRFSAERTGGSVSTLTIQRTQQEDSAVYLCASSSRTRQGFEQFFGPGTRLTVL.

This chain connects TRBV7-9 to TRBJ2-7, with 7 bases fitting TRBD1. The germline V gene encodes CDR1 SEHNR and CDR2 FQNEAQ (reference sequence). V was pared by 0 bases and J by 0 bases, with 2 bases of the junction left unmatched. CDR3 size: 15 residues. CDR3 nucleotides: TGTGCCAGCAGCTTAGCAGGGGGCGGCTCCTACGAGCAGTACTTC. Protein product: CASSLAGGGSYEQYF.

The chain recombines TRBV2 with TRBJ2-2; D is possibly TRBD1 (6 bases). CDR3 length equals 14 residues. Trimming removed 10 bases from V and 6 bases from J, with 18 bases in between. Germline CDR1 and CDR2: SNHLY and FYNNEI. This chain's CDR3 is CATRAPGTPGELFF. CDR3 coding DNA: TGTGCCACCCGGGCCCCTGGGACACCCGGGGAGCTGTTTTTT.

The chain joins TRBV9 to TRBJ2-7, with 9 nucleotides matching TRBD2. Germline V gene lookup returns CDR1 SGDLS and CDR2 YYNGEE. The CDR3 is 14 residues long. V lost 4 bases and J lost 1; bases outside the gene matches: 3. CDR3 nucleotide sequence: TGTGCCAGCAGCCGCGGGAGGGCTTCCTACGAGCAGTACTTC. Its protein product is CASSRGRASYEQYF.

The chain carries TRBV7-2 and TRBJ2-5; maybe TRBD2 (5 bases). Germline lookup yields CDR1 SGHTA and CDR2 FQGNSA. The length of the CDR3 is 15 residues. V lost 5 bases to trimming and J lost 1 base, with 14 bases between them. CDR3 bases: TGTGCCAGCAGCCGTTCTCGAGGGCCCCAAGAGACCCAGTACTTC. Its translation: CASSRSRGPQETQYF.

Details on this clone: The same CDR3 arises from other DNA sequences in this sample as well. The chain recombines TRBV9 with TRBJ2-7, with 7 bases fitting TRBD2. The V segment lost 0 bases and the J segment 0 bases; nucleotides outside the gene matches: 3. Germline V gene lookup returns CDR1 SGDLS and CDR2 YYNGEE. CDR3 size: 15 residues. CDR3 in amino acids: CASSVASGASYEQYF. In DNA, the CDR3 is TGTGCCAGCAGCGTAGCAAGCGGGGCCTCCTACGAGCAGTACTTC.

DNA of the CDR3: TGTGCCAGCTCACCCAACCCGACAGGGAACACTGAAGCTTTCTTT. Protein product: CASSPNPTGNTEAFF. This rearrangement joins TRBV18 to TRBJ1-1, with D perhaps matching TRBD1 (6 bases). This CDR3 spans 15 amino acids. Germline CDR1 KGHSH, CDR2 LQKENI. V was shortened by 3 bases and J by 1 base, with 12 bases between the two germline ends.

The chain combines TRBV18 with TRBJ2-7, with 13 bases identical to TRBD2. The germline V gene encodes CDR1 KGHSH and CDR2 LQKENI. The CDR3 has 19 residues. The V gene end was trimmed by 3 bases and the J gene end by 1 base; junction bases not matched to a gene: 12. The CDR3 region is CASSPDSVLLAGGSYEQYF. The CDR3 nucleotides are TGTGCCAGCTCACCGGACAGCGTATTACTAGCGGGAGGGTCCTACGAGCAGTACTTC. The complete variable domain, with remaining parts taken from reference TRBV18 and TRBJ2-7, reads NAGVMQNPRHLVRRRGQEARLRCSPMKGHSHVYWYRQLPEEGLKFMVYLQKENIIDESGMPKERFSAEFPKEGPSILRIQQVVRGDSAAYFCASSPDSVLLAGGSYEQYFGPGTRLTVT.

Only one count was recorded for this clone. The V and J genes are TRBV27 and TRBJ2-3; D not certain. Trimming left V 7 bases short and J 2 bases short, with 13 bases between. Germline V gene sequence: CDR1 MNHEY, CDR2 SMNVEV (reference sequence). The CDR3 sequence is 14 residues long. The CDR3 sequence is CASIPTRHTDTQYF. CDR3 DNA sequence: TGTGCCAGCATCCCAACCCGACACACAGATACGCAGTATTTT.

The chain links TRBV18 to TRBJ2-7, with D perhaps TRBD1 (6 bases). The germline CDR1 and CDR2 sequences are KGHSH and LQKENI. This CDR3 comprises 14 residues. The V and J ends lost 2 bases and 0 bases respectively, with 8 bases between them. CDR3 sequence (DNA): TGTGCCAGCTCACCAGGACAGACCTCCTACGAGCAGTACTTC. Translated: CASSPGQTSYEQYF.

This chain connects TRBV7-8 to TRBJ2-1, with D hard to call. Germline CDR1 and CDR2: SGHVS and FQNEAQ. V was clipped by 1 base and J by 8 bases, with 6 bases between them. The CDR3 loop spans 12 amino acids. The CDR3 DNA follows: TGTGCCAGCAGCTTAGGTGTCGATGAGCAGTTCTTC. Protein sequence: CASSLGVDEQFF.

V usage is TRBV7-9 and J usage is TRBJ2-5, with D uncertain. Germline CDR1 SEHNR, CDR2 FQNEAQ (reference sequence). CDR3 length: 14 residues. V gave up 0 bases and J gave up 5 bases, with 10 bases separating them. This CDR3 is CASSLANGLETQYF. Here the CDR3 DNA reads TGTGCCAGCAGCTTAGCGAACGGTTTGGAGACCCAGTACTTC.

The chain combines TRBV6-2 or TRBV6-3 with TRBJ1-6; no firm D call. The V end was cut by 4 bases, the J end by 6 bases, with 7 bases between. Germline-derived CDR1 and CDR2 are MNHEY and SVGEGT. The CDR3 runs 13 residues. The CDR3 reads CASSWATNSPLHF. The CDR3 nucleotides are TGTGCCAGCAGTTGGGCCACTAATTCACCCCTCCACTTT.

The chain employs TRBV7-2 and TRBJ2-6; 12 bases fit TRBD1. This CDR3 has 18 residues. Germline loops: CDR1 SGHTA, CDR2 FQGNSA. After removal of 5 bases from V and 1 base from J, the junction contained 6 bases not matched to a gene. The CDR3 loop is CASSPGQGATSGANVLTF. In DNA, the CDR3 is TGTGCCAGCAGCCCGGGACAGGGGGCAACATCTGGGGCCAACGTCCTGACTTTC.

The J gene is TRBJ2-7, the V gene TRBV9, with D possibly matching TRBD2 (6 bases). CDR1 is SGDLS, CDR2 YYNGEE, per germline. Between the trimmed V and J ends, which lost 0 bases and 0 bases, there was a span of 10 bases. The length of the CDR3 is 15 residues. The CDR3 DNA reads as TGTGCCAGCAGCGTAGGTGCGGGAAGCTCCTACGAGCAGTACTTC. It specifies CASSVGAGSSYEQYF.